A single TCR beta chain is shown here with its context. This record comes from a study of early T cells in non-severe SARS-CoV-2 infection. Study at large: The authors sequenced bulk RNA from unsorted whole blood, leaving chains unpaired.

Unique molecular identifiers were affixed to single, distinct cDNA molecules. TCRdb called the 5' RACE reads again in MiXCR, with one record for every CDR3 protein. Seen here are under 60,000 distinct CDR3 sequences, about 10% observed once, and the top ten hold 4.5%. CDR1 and CDR2 (germline): SGHRS, YFSETQ. This CDR3 has 15 residues. V was pared by 4 bases and J by 1 base, with 3 bases of the junction left unmatched. This chain connects TRBV5-1 to TRBJ2-5; TRBD1 matches at 11 bases. Sequenced: whole blood. The receptor's source is an adult who was a healthcare worker with PCR-confirmed SARS-CoV-2 infection or an uninfected control (not recorded which). The CDR3 bases are TGCGCCAGCAGCGGACAGGGGGCTACCCAAGAGACCCAGTACTTC. It is translated as CASSGQGATQETQYF.